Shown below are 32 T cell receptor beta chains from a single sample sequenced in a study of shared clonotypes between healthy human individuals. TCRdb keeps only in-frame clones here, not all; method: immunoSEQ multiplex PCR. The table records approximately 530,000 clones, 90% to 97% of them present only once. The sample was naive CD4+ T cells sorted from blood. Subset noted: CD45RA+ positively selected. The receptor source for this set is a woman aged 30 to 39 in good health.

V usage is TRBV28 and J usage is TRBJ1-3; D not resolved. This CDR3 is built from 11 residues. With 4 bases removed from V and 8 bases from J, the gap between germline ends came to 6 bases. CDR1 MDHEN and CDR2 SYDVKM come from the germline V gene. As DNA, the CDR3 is TGTGCCAGCAGTTCGTCGGACACCATATATTTT. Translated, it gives CASSSSDTIYF. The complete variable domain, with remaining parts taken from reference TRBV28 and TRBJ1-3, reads DVKVTQSSRYLVKRTGEKVFLECVQDMDHENMFWYRQDPGLGLRLIYFSYDVKMKEKGDIPEGYSVSREKKERFSLILESASTNQTSMYLCASSSSDTIYFGEGSWLTVV.

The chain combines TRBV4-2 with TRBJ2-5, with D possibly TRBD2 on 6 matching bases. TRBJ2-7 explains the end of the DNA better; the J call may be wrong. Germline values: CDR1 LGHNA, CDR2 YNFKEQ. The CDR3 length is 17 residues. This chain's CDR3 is CASSQDLASASSYEQYF. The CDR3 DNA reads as TGTGCCAGCAGCCAAGATTTGGCTAGCGCCTCCTCCTACGAGCAGTACTTC.

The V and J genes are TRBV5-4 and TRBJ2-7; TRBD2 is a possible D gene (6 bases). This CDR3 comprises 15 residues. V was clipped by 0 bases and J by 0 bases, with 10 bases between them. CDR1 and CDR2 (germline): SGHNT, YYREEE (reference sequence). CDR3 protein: CASSLGGRDSYEQYF. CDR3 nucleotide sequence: TGTGCCAGCAGCTTGGGAGGGCGGGACTCCTACGAGCAGTACTTC. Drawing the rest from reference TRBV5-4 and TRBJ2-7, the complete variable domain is ETGVTQSPTHLIKTRGQQVTLRCSSQSGHNTVSWYQQALGQGPQFIFQYYREEENGRGNFPPRFSGLQFPNYSSELNVNALELDDSALYLCASSLGGRDSYEQYFGPGTRLTVT.

CDR3 protein: CATYQGTVANEKLFF. The CDR3 bases are TGTGCCACCTATCAGGGGACAGTTGCTAATGAAAAACTGTTTTTT. The chain couples TRBV28 to TRBJ1-4; 7 nucleotides agree with TRBD1. Per the germline V gene, CDR1 is MDHEN and CDR2 is SYDVKM. The CDR3 is 15 residues long. Germline trimming cut 10 bases from V and 3 bases from J; bases unmatched to any gene: 11.

The CDR3, as DNA: TGTGCCAGCAGAGCGGGACTAGGGGCAGAGACCCAGTACTTC. Residues: CASRAGLGAETQYF. The V call is TRBV6-1, the J call TRBJ2-5, with 8 bases lining up with TRBD2. The CDR3 has 14 amino acids. From germline, CDR1 is MNHNS and CDR2 SASEGT. The V and J ends lost 6 bases and 4 bases, in that order; junction bases with no gene match: 7.

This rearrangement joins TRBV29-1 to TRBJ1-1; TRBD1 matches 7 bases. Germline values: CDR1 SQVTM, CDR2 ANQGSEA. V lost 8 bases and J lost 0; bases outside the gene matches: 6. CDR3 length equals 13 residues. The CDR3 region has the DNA TGCAGCTGGACAGGAGACATGAACACTGAAGCTTTCTTT. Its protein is CSWTGDMNTEAFF.

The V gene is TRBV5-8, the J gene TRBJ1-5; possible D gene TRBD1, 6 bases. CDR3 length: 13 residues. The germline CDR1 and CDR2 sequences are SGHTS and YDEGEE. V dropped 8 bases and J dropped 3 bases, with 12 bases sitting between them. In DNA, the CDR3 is TGTGCCAGTAGGGACAAGAACAATCAGCCCCAGCATTTT. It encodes CASRDKNNQPQHF.

CDR3 protein: CATGRQGGGSGYTF. CDR3 DNA sequence: TGTGCCACCGGTAGACAGGGAGGAGGGTCTGGCTACACCTTC. The V call is TRBV28, the J call TRBJ1-2, with 7 nucleotides matching TRBD1. With V trimmed by 10 bases and J by 7 bases, 15 bases remained unmatched. The germline V gene has CDR1 MDHEN and CDR2 SYDVKM. CDR3 length: 14 amino acids.

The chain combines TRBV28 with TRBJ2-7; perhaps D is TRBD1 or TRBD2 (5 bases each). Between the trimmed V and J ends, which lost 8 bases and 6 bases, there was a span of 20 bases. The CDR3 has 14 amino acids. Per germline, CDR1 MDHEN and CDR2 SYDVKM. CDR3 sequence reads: CASSTGPSLIEQYF. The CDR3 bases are TGTGCCAGCTCTACGGGACCCAGTCTAATCGAGCAGTACTTC.

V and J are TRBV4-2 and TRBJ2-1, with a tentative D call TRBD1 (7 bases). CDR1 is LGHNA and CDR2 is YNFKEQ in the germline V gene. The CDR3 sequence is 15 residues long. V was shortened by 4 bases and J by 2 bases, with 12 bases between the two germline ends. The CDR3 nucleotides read TGTGCCAGCAGCCCTCAGGGGGGTGCCTACAATGAGCAGTTCTTC. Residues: CASSPQGGAYNEQFF.

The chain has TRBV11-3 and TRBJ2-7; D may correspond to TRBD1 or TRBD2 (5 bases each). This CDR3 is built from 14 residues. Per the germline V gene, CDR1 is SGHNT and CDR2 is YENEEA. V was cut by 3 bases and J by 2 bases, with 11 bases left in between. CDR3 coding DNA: TGTGCCAGCAGCTTGGGTGGGACCGCCTACGAGCAGTACTTC. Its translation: CASSLGGTAYEQYF.

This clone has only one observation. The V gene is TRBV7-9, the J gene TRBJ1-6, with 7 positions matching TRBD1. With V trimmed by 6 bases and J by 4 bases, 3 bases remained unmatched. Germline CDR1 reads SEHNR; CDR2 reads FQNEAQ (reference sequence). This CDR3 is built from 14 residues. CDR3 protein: CASRAGQYNSPLHF. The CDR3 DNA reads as TGTGCCAGCAGGGCGGGACAGTATAATTCACCCCTCCACTTT.

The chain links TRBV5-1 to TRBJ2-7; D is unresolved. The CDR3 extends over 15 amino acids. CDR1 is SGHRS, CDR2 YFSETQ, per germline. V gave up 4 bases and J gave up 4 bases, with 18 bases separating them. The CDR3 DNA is TGCGCCAGCAGCGCCAGACCCTCGAATGAATACGAGCAGTACTTC. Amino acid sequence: CASSARPSNEYEQYF. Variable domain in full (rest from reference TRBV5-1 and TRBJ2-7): KAGVTQTPRYLIKTRGQQVTLSCSPISGHRSVSWYQQTPGQGLQFLFEYFSETQRNKGNFPGRFSGRQFSNSRSEMNVSTLELGDSALYLCASSARPSNEYEQYFGPGTRLTVT.

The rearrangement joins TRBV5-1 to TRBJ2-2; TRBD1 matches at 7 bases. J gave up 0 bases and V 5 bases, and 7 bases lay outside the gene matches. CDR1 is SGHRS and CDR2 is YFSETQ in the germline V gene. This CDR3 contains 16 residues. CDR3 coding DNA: TGCGCCAGCAGGGTTTCCGGGACAGCGAACACCGGGGAGCTGTTTTTT. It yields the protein CASRVSGTANTGELFF.

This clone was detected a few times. The CDR3 protein is CASSLEPAAQPQHF. The CDR3 nucleotides read TGCGCCAGCAGCTTGGAGCCAGCGGCTCAGCCCCAGCATTTT. V and J are TRBV5-1 and TRBJ1-5; D not certain. The CDR3 spans 14 residues. Between the trimmed V and J ends, which lost 0 bases and 6 bases, there was a span of 10 bases. The V gene's germline CDR1 is SGHRS and CDR2 YFSETQ.

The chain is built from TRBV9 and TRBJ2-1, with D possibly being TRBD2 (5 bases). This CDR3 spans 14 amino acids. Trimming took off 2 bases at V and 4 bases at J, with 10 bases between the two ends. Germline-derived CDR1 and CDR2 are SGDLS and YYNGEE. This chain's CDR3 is CASSVGTSYNEQFF. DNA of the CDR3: TGTGCCAGCAGCGTGGGTACTAGTTACAATGAGCAGTTCTTC.

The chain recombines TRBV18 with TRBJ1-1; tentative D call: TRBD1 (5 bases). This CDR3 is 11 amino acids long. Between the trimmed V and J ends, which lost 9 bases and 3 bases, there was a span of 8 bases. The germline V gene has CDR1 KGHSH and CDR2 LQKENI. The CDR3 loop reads CASSGDTEAFF. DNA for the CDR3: TGTGCCAGTTCGGGGGACACTGAAGCTTTCTTT. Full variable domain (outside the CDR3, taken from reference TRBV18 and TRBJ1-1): NAGVMQNPRHLVRRRGQEARLRCSPMKGHSHVYWYRQLPEEGLKFMVYLQKENIIDESGMPKERFSAEFPKEGPSILRIQQVVRGDSAAYFCASSGDTEAFFGQGTRLTVV.

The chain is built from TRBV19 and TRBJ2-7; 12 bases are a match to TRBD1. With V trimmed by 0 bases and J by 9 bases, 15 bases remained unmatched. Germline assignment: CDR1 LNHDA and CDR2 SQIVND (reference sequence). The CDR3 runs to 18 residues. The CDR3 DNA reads TGTGCCAGTAGTATAGATCCATCCGGGACAGGGGGCTTGTCGGTGCAGTACTTC. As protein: CASSIDPSGTGGLSVQYF.

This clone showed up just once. The CDR3 nucleotides are TGTGCCAGCTCACCAGCGGCGGAGGACGGAGGCTACACCTTC. The encoded protein is CASSPAAEDGGYTF. The chain employs TRBV18 and TRBJ1-2; D ambiguous. CDR1 KGHSH and CDR2 LQKENI come from the germline V gene. V lost 2 bases and J 8 bases, leaving 15 bases between the germline ends. The CDR3 has 14 amino acids.

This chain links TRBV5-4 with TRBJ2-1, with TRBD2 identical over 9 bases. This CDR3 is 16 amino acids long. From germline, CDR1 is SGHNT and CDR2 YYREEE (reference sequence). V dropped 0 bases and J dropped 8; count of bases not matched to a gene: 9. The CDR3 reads CASSLGSVSGSHEQFF. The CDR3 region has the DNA TGTGCCAGCAGCTTGGGTTCTGTTAGCGGGAGCCATGAGCAGTTCTTC.

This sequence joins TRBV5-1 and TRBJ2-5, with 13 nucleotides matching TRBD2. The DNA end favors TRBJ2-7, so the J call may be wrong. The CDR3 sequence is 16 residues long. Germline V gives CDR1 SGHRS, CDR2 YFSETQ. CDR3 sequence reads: CASSLGGGLAGVEQYF. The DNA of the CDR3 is TGCGCCAGCAGCTTGGGAGGAGGACTAGCGGGAGTCGAGCAGTACTTC.

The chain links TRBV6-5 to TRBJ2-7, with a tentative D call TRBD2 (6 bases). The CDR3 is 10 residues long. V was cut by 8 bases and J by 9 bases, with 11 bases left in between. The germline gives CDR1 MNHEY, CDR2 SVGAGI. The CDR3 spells CASGRDSQYF. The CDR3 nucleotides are TGTGCCAGCGGCCGGGACTCGCAGTACTTC.

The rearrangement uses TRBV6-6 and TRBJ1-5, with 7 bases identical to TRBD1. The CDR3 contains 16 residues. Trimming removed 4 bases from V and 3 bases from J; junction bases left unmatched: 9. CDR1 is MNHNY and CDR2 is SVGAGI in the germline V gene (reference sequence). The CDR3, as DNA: TGTGCCAGCAGTTTCGGGGACAGAGAGATCAATCAGCCCCAGCATTTT. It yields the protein CASSFGDREINQPQHF.

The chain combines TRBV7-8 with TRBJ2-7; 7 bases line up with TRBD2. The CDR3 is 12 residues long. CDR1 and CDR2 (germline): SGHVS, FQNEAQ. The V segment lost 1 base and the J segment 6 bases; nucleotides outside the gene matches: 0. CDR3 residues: CASSLGTSEQYF. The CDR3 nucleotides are TGTGCCAGCAGCTTAGGGACTAGCGAGCAGTACTTC.

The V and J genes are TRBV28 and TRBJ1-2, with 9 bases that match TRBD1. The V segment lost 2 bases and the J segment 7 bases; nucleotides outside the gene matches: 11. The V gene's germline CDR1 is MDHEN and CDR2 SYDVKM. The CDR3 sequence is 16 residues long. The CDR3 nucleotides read TGTGCCAGCAGTTTAGGGAACAGGGGGCAACAGGGTGGCTACACCTTC. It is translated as CASSLGNRGQQGGYTF.

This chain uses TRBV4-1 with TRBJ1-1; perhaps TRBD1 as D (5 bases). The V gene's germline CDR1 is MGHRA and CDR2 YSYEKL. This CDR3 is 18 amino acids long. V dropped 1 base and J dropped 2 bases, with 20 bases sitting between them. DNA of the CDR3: TGCGCCAGCAGCCAAGGGGGGGACGCCCGTCGTATAAACACTGAAGCTTTCTTT. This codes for CASSQGGDARRINTEAFF.

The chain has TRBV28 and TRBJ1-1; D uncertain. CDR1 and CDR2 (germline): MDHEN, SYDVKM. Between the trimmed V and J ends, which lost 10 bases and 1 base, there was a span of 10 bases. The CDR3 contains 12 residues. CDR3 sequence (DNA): TGTGCCACCAGATTTTCGAACACTGAAGCTTTCTTT. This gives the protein CATRFSNTEAFF.

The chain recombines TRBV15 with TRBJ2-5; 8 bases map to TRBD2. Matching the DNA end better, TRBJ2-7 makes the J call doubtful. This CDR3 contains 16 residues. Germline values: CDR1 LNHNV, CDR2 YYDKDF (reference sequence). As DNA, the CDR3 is TGTGCCACCAGCAGAGGAGAGGGACTAGTTCTATACGAGCAGTACTTC. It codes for CATSRGEGLVLYEQYF.

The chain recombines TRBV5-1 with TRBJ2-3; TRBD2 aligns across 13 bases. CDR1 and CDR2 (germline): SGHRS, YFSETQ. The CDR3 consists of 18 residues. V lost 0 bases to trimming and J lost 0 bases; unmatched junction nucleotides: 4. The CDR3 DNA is TGCGCCAGCAGCTTGGGCGGACTAGCGGGGGATAGCACAGATACGCAGTATTTT. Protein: CASSLGGLAGDSTDTQYF.

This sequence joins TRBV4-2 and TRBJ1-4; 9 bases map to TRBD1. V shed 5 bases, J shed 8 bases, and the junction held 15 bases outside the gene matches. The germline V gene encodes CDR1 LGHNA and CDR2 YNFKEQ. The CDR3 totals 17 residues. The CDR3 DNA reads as TGTGCCAGCAGCTTTCGGGGACAGGGCTCCGTAGGGGAAAAACTGTTTTTT. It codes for CASSFRGQGSVGEKLFF.

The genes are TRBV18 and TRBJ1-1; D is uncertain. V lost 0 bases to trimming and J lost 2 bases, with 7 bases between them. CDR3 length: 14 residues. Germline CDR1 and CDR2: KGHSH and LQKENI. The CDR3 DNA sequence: TGTGCCAGCTCACCACCACCCGTTAACACTGAAGCTTTCTTT. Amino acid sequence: CASSPPPVNTEAFF.

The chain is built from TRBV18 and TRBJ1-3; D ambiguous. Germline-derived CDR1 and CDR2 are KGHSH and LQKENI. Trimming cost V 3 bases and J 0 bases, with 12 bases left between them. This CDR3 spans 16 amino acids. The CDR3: CASSPLTELSGNTIYF. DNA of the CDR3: TGTGCCAGCTCACCTCTTACCGAACTCTCTGGAAACACCATATATTTT.